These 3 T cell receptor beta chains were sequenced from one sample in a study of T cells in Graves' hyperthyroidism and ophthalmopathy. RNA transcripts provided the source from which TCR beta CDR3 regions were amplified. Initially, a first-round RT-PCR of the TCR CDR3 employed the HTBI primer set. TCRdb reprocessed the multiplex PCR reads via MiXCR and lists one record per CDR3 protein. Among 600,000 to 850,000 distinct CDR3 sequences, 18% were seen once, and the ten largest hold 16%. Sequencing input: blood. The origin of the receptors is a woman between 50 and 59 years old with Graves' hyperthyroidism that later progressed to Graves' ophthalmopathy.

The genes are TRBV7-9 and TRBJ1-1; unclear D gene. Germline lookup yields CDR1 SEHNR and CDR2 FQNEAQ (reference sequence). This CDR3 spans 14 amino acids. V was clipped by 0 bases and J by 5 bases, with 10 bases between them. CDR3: CASSLAGSVTEAFF. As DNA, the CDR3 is TGTGCCAGCAGCTTAGCGGGAAGTGTGACTGAAGCTTTCTTT.

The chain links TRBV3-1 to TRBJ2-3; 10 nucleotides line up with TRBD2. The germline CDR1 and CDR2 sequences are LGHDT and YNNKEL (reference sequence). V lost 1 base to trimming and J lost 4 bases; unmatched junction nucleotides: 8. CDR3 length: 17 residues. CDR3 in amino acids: CASSQVASSGGPDTQYF. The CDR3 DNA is TGTGCCAGCAGCCAAGTTGCGTCTAGCGGGGGCCCAGATACGCAGTATTTT.

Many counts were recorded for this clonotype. CDR3 sequence (DNA): TGTGCCAGCTCACCGCTACAGGGATCCGAGCAGTACTTC. Its protein product is CASSPLQGSEQYF. The J gene is TRBJ2-7, the V gene TRBV18, with a possible D match to TRBD1 (6 bases). Trimming removed 3 bases from V and 6 bases from J, with 12 bases in between. The CDR3 length is 13 residues. CDR1 is KGHSH, CDR2 LQKENI, per germline.